These T cell receptor beta chains were read from a single sample in a study of cytomegalovirus exposure and HLA in healthy donors. Here immunoSEQ multiplex PCR was the method, and the copy in TCRdb shows in-frame clones only, minus some. The profile shows 150,000 to 200,000 clones, 75% of them singletons. Material: PBMCs. These receptors all stem from a young man in good health and CMV-seropositive. Each CDR3 is given with its conserved first and last residue. The D gene is left open where the match is weak. Not every row has a clone size; where given, it reads once, few, many or a size class.

J,V,size,D,DNA,CDR3
TRBJ2-2,TRBV19,-,-,TGTGCCAGTGTTGCTCGAAACCAAGACTCTGGTCGGTACACCGGGGAGCTGTTTTTT,CASVARNQDSGRYTGELFF
TRBJ2-6,TRBV7-2,once,-,TGTGCCAGCAGACTGGGGGGTCCGGTGTCTGGGGCCAACGTCCTGACTTTC,CASRLGGPVSGANVLTF
TRBJ1-3,TRBV7-9,-,-,TGTGCCAGCAGCTTGGCACCGCTCTCTGGAAACACCATATATTTT,CASSLAPLSGNTIYF
TRBJ1-1,TRBV19,-,TRBD1,TGTGCCAGTAGTATGGCCCAGACAGGGAGATGGGGCACTGAAGCTTTCTTT,CASSMAQTGRWGTEAFF
TRBJ2-7,TRBV6-5,-,TRBD2,TGTGCCAGCAGTTACTCACTAGCGGGAGTATCCGAGCAGTACTTC,CASSYSLAGVSEQYF
TRBJ1-2,TRBV30,few,TRBD1,TGTGCCTGGAGTGTAAATAGAGGCAGGGGGAACTATGGCTACACCTTC,CAWSVNRGRGNYGYTF
TRBJ1-4,TRBV7-9,-,-,TGTGCCAGCAGCTTGGGGGCCTGGGATGAAAAACTGTTTTTT,CASSLGAWDEKLFF
TRBJ2-5,TRBV2,-,-,TGTGCCAGCAGGACAGTGCAAGAGACCCAGTACTTC,CASRTVQETQYF
TRBJ1-6,TRBV7-9,-,-,TGTGCCAGCAGCTCATCACGGACCGCGGCGGGTTCACCCCTCCACTTT,CASSSSRTAAGSPLHF
TRBJ1-1,TRBV7-9,-,TRBD1,TGTTCCAGCAGCTTACCAGACAGGGGGAACACTGAAGCTTTCTTT,CSSSLPDRGNTEAFF
TRBJ1-2,TRBV6-5,-,-,TGTGCCAGCAGTTACATCGACAGGAGGAATGGCTACACCTTC,CASSYIDRRNGYTF
TRBJ2-7,TRBV11-2,-,TRBD2,TGTGCCAGCAGCCTAAGGGTGGGACTAGCAGCCTACGAGCAGTACTTC,CASSLRVGLAAYEQYF
TRBJ2-5,TRBV18,-,TRBD2,TGTGCCAGCTCACGACCGACTAGCGGATGGGAGACCCAGTACTTC,CASSRPTSGWETQYF
TRBJ2-7,TRBV27,-,-,TGTGCCAGCAGTCCCGCCGCGGGATCAACTTACGAGCAGTACTTC,CASSPAAGSTYEQYF
TRBJ2-2,TRBV4-1,-,-,TGCGCCAGCAGCCTTATCTACCGGGGTGGGGCCGGGGAGCTGTTTTTT,CASSLIYRGGAGELFF
TRBJ1-5,TRBV30,-,-,TGTGCCTGGAGCCAACCCCGGACAGCTAGCAATCAGCCCCAGCATTTT,CAWSQPRTASNQPQHF
TRBJ2-6,TRBV2,few,TRBD1,TGTGCCAGCGCCCCTTCTGGGACAGGGACTTCTGGGGCCAACGTCCTGACTTTC,CASAPSGTGTSGANVLTF
TRBJ2-5,TRBV29-1,-,-,TGCAGCGTTGAAGGGGGCAGGCAAGAGACCCAGTACTTC,CSVEGGRQETQYF
TRBJ1-2,TRBV7-6,few,-,TGTGCCAGCAGCCCCGGAGCAGGGGTGGGCTATGGCTACACCTTC,CASSPGAGVGYGYTF
TRBJ1-2,TRBV4-1,-,-,TGCGCCAGCAGCCAAGATCTCCAGATCGGCTACACCTTC,CASSQDLQIGYTF